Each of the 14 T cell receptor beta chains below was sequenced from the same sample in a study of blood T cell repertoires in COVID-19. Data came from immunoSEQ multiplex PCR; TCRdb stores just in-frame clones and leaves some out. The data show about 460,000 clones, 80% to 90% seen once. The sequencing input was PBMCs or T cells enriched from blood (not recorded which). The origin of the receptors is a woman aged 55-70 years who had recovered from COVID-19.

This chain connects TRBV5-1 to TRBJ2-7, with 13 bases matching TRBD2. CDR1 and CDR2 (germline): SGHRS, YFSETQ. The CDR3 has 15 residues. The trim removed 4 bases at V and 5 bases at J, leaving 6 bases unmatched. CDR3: CASSKGLAGVDEQYV. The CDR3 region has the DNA TGCGCCAGCAGCAAAGGACTAGCGGGGGTAGACGAGCAGTACGTC.

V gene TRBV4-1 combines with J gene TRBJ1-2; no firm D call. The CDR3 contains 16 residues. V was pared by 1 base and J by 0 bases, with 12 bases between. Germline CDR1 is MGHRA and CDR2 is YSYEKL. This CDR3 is CASSQATGYSNYGYTF. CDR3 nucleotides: TGCGCCAGCAGCCAAGCGACTGGGTATTCTAACTATGGCTACACCTTC.

DNA of the CDR3: TGTGCCAGCAGGATTACTGGACAGGGTCGAACCGGGGAGCTGTTTTTT. This codes for CASRITGQGRTGELFF. V usage is TRBV28 and J usage is TRBJ2-2; 8 bases align to TRBD1. With 6 bases clipped from V and 5 bases from J, the junction kept 11 bases outside the gene matches. CDR1 and CDR2 (germline): MDHEN, SYDVKM. This CDR3 is 16 amino acids long.

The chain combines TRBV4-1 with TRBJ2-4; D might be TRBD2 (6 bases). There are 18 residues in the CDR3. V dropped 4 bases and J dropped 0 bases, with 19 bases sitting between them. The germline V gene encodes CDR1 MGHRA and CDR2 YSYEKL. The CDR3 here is CASSPGGARSIAKNIQYF. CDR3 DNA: TGCGCCAGCAGCCCTGGCGGGGCGCGCTCAATAGCCAAAAACATTCAGTACTTC.

CDR3 nucleotides: TGTGCCAGCAGCTACGCTAGCGGGGGGGCCACAGATACGCAGTATTTT. This codes for CASSYASGGATDTQYF. The V and J genes are TRBV11-2 and TRBJ2-3, with 12 bases fitting TRBD2. V lost 4 bases and J lost 2; bases outside the gene matches: 4. The CDR3 contains 16 residues. Germline V gene lookup returns CDR1 SGHAT and CDR2 FQNNGV.

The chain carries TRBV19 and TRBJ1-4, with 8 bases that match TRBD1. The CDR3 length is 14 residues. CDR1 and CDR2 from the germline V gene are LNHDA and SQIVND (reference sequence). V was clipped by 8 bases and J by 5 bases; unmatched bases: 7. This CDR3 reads CASGSGQENEKLFF. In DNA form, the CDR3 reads TGTGCCAGTGGGTCGGGACAGGAAAATGAAAAACTGTTTTTT.

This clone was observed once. The DNA of the CDR3 is TGCGCCAGCAGCTTAATTGGGACAGGCCAAGAGACCCAGTACTTC. This sequence encodes CASSLIGTGQETQYF. V gene TRBV5-1 combines with J gene TRBJ2-5; 8 positions match TRBD1. CDR1 and CDR2 from the germline V gene are SGHRS and YFSETQ. V was pared by 2 bases and J by 1 base, with 4 bases of the junction left unmatched. The CDR3 extends over 15 amino acids.

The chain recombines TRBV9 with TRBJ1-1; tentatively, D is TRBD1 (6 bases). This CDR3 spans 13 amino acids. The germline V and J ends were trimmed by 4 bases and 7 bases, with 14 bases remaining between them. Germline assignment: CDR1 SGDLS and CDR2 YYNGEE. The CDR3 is CASSPGGGSEAFF. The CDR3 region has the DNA TGTGCCAGCAGCCCGGGAGGGGGGAGTGAAGCTTTCTTT.

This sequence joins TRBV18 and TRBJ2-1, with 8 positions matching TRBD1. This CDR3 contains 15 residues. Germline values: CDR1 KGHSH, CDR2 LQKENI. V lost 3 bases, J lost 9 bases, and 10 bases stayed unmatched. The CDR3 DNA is TGTGCCAGCTCACCCGCAGGGGGCAAGGGTGTTGAGCAGTTCTTC. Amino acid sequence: CASSPAGGKGVEQFF.

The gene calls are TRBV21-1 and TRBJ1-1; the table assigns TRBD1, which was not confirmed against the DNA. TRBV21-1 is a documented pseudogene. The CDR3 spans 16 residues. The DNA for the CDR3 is TGTGCCAGCAGCAGATACCCGACAGGGAACTCTTTGGGAGCTTTCTTT. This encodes CASSRYPTGNSLGAFF.

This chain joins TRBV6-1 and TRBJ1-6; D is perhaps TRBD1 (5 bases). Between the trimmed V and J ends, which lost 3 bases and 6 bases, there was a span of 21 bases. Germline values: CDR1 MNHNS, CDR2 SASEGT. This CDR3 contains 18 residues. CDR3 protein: CASSEVWVTAVGNSPLHF. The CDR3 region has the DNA TGTGCCAGCAGTGAGGTTTGGGTGACAGCCGTTGGTAATTCACCCCTCCACTTT.

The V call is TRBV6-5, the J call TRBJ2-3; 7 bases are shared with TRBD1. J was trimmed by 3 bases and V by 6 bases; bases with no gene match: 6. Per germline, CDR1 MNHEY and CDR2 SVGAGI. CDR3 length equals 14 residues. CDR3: CASRSRGLTDTQYF. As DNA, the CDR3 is TGTGCCAGCAGATCGAGGGGGCTAACAGATACGCAGTATTTT.

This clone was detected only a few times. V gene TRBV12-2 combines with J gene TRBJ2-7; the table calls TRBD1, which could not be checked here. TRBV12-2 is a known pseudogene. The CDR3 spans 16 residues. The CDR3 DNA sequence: TGTGCAAGTCGCTTAGTGCTCAGGGGACCATCCTACGAGCAGTACGTC. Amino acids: CASRLVLRGPSYEQYV.

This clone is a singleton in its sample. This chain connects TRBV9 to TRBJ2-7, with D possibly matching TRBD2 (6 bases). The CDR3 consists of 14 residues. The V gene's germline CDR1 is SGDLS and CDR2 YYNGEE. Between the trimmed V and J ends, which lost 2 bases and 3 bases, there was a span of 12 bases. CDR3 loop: CASSVAAGFYEQYF. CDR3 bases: TGTGCCAGCAGCGTGGCTGCGGGATTCTACGAGCAGTACTTC.